The rows below give T cell receptor beta chains drawn from one sample of a study of CD8 T cells in ankylosing spondylitis. TCRdb redid the calling of the 5' RACE reads with MiXCR, one entry per CDR3 protein. The sample carries approximately 350,000 distinct CDR3 sequences, about 20% recorded once. The sample consisted of blood, either unsorted or a sorted T cell fraction (not recorded which). All receptors come from a male donor with ankylosing spondylitis or in good health (not recorded which). CDR3s include the opening cysteine and the closing phenylalanine or tryptophan. The D gene is left open where the match is weak. Part of the rows lack a size; the others show once, few, many or a class for expanded clones.

clone_size: few; v_call: TRBV6-4; j_call: TRBJ2-1; d_call: TRBD2; cdr3_aa: CASSSGGNYNEQFF; cdr3_nt: TGTGCCAGCAGTAGCGGGGGGAATTACAATGAGCAGTTCTTC
clone_size: NA; v_call: TRBV12-3/TRBV12-4; j_call: TRBJ2-7; d_call: TRBD1; cdr3_aa: CASSYTGGPWKQYF; cdr3_nt: TGTGCCAGCAGTTATACAGGGGGCCCTTGGAAGCAGTACTTC
clone_size: many; v_call: TRBV20-1; j_call: TRBJ2-2; d_call: TRBD1; cdr3_aa: CSARDLGQGATGELFF; cdr3_nt: TGCAGTGCTAGAGATCTGGGACAGGGGGCCACCGGGGAGCTGTTTTTT
clone_size: NA; v_call: TRBV28; j_call: TRBJ2-5; d_call: TRBD2; cdr3_aa: CASSSPGGWQETQYF; cdr3_nt: TGTGCCAGCAGTTCCCCCGGGGGGTGGCAAGAGACCCAGTACTTC
clone_size: NA; v_call: TRBV9; j_call: TRBJ2-1; d_call: TRBD2; cdr3_aa: CASSARLAAGEEQFF; cdr3_nt: TGTGCCAGCAGCGCTCGACTAGCGGCCGGGGAGGAGCAGTTCTTC
clone_size: NA; v_call: TRBV12-3/TRBV12-4; j_call: TRBJ2-1; d_call: NA; cdr3_aa: CASSLGAPPYNEQFF; cdr3_nt: TGTGCCAGCAGTTTAGGGGCTCCTCCTTACAATGAGCAGTTCTTC
clone_size: NA; v_call: TRBV5-1; j_call: TRBJ2-7; d_call: TRBD1; cdr3_aa: CASSSTPGTGGSYEQYF; cdr3_nt: TGCGCCAGCAGCTCCACCCCCGGGACAGGGGGCTCCTACGAGCAGTACTTC
clone_size: NA; v_call: TRBV7-2; j_call: TRBJ2-1; d_call: NA; cdr3_aa: CASSLVGPANEQFF; cdr3_nt: TGTGCCAGCAGCTTAGTGGGGCCCGCAAATGAGCAGTTCTTC
clone_size: few; v_call: TRBV12-3/TRBV12-4; j_call: TRBJ2-5; d_call: NA; cdr3_aa: CASSPWTVEETQYF; cdr3_nt: TGTGCCAGCAGCCCGTGGACAGTAGAAGAGACCCAGTACTTC
clone_size: many; v_call: TRBV29-1; j_call: TRBJ2-1; d_call: TRBD1; cdr3_aa: CSTLSGQGAENEQFF; cdr3_nt: TGCAGCACGCTGTCGGGACAGGGGGCCGAGAATGAGCAGTTCTTC